These 30 T cell receptor beta chains originate from one sample sequenced in a study of T cell repertoires in cytomegalovirus infection. These receptors are not linked to any known antigen. TCRdb ran MiXCR on the reads and lists one entry per CDR3 protein. The sample yields about 920,000 distinct CDR3 sequences, more than 25% seen once. This sample comprised cultured CD8+ T cells from PBMCs, obtained from culture after CMV antigen stimulation. The receptors originated from a human donor in good health (CMV status not recorded). Some clones in this sample may be carry-over from other donors' samples.

This clonotype was seen a few times. The rearrangement joins TRBV6-1 to TRBJ1-1; no clear D gene. CDR3 length: 14 residues. Trimming stripped 0 bases from V and 1 base from J, with 6 bases between. Germline CDR1 and CDR2: MNHNS and SASEGT. The CDR3 region has the DNA TGTGCCAGCAGTGAAGCGCTAACGAACACTGAAGCTTTCTTT. Encoded protein: CASSEALTNTEAFF.

The chain joins TRBV10-2 to TRBJ2-1; TRBD2 agrees at 8 bases. Germline V gives CDR1 WSHSY, CDR2 SAAADI. This CDR3 region has 14 residues. The junction had 7 bases not matched to a gene; V was cut back by 8 bases and J by 4 bases. CDR3 sequence reads: CASGAGGLYNEQFF. The CDR3 DNA reads as TGCGCCAGCGGGGCGGGGGGCTTATACAATGAGCAGTTCTTC.

The rearrangement joins TRBV2 to TRBJ2-2; no clear D gene. Trimming removed 7 bases at V and 0 bases at J, with 3 bases between. There are 12 residues in the CDR3. Germline V lookup: CDR1 SNHLY, CDR2 FYNNEI. The chain's CDR3 is CASKPNTGELFF. The CDR3 region has the DNA TGTGCCAGCAAGCCGAACACCGGGGAGCTGTTTTTT.

This clonotype was counted a few times. The chain uses TRBV2 and TRBJ2-7; D is possibly TRBD1 or TRBD2 (5 bases each). The length of the CDR3 is 14 residues. The V gene lost 1 base and the J gene lost 2 bases, with 9 bases spanning the gap. The germline gives CDR1 SNHLY, CDR2 FYNNEI. DNA for the CDR3: TGTGCCAGCAGTGAAGAAGTGGGGGCCTACGAGCAGTACTTC. Translating it yields CASSEEVGAYEQYF.

V usage is TRBV9 and J usage is TRBJ2-4; D is possibly TRBD1 or TRBD2 (6 bases each). V shed 4 bases and J shed 0 bases, with 17 bases lying between them. CDR3 length equals 17 residues. Germline CDR1 is SGDLS and CDR2 is YYNGEE. The CDR3 nucleotides are TGTGCCAGCAGCCCAAACGGCAGGGGACTAGCCAAAAACATTCAGTACTTC. Translating gives CASSPNGRGLAKNIQYF.

This clonotype showed up many times. This sequence joins TRBV7-2 and TRBJ1-1; the D gene is possibly TRBD1 (5 bases). V lost 5 bases to trimming and J lost 1 base, with 20 bases between them. From germline, CDR1 is SGHTA and CDR2 FQGNSA. The CDR3 covers 17 residues. Written as DNA, the CDR3 is TGTGCCAGCAGCCCTAGCGGTGTCTGGGGGAGGAACACTGAAGCTTTCTTT. Protein product: CASSPSGVWGRNTEAFF.

In DNA form, the CDR3 reads TGTGCCACCTCCTCGGGTTTCTTT. This sequence encodes CATSSGFF. V gene TRBV19 combines with J gene TRBJ1-1, with no clear D. This CDR3 is built from 8 residues. The germline V and J ends were trimmed by 10 bases and 13 bases, with 10 bases remaining between them. Germline V gives CDR1 LNHDA, CDR2 SQIVND (reference sequence).

This clonotype showed up many times. The chain uses TRBV11-2 and TRBJ2-7, with D maybe TRBD2 (5 bases). The CDR3 totals 15 residues. Trimming took 5 bases from V and 3 from J, leaving 17 bases between them. CDR1 is SGHAT and CDR2 is FQNNGV in the germline V gene. The DNA of the CDR3 is TGTGCCAGCAGCCAGAGTCGTAGGGAGAGCTACGAGCAGTACGTC. This gives the protein CASSQSRRESYEQYV.

This clonotype was counted many times. The V and J genes are TRBV7-2 and TRBJ2-3; D is ambiguous. Germline V gives CDR1 SGHTA, CDR2 FQGNSA. CDR3 size: 13 residues. V was cut by 7 bases and J by 0 bases, with 8 bases left in between. The chain's CDR3 is CASTRESTDTQYF. DNA of the CDR3: TGTGCCAGCACCCGCGAGAGCACAGATACGCAGTATTTT.

This clonotype was counted many times. The genes are TRBV7-9 and TRBJ1-1; weak D call: TRBD1 (5 bases). The V gene lost 4 bases and the J gene lost 3 bases, with 15 bases spanning the gap. Looked up from germline, CDR1 is SEHNR and CDR2 is FQNEAQ (reference sequence). The CDR3 totals 15 residues. DNA of the CDR3: TGTGCCAGCAGCTCCCCCAGGGTATTGGACACTGAAGCTTTCTTT. Translation: CASSSPRVLDTEAFF.

The V call is TRBV7-9, the J call TRBJ1-2; no clear D gene. Trimming pared 4 bases from V and 4 bases from J, leaving 10 bases between. CDR1 SEHNR and CDR2 FQNEAQ come from the germline V gene (reference sequence). This CDR3 is 13 amino acids long. The CDR3 protein is CASSSGAIYGYTF. The CDR3 DNA reads TGTGCCAGCAGCTCCGGAGCGATCTATGGCTACACCTTC.

The chain couples TRBV15 to TRBJ2-3; D uncertain. With 3 bases removed from V and 2 bases from J, the gap between germline ends came to 6 bases. Looked up from germline, CDR1 is LNHNV and CDR2 is YYDKDF (reference sequence). The CDR3 is 13 residues long. The CDR3 here is CATSRVFTDTQYF. The CDR3 DNA reads TGTGCCACCAGCAGGGTGTTCACAGATACGCAGTATTTT.

The chain carries TRBV11-2 and TRBJ2-2; TRBD1 aligns across 9 bases. Germline-derived CDR1 and CDR2 are SGHAT and FQNNGV. The CDR3 length is 17 residues. V lost 2 bases to trimming and J lost 2 bases; unmatched junction nucleotides: 6. Written as DNA, the CDR3 is TGTGCCAGCAGCTTAAGGTACAGGGGGCCCAACACCGGGGAGCTGTTTTTT. This gives the protein CASSLRYRGPNTGELFF.

The chain combines TRBV5-1 with TRBJ2-1; 7 bases are a match to TRBD1. The J segment lost 8 bases and the V segment lost 5 bases, leaving 16 bases of the junction unmatched. CDR1 and CDR2 (germline): SGHRS, YFSETQ. CDR3 size: 16 residues. The CDR3: CASRSFPETGFHEQFF. The CDR3 coding sequence is TGCGCCAGCAGGTCTTTTCCGGAGACAGGGTTTCATGAGCAGTTCTTC.

The chain links TRBV9 to TRBJ2-1; TRBD2 might be the D (5 bases). Germline CDR1 SGDLS, CDR2 YYNGEE. Trimming took 3 bases from V and 0 from J, leaving 7 bases between them. This CDR3 region has 14 residues. The CDR3 loop reads CASSAGISYNEQFF. The CDR3 region has the DNA TGTGCCAGCAGCGCGGGGATCTCCTACAATGAGCAGTTCTTC.

The chain has TRBV2 and TRBJ1-1; 8 positions agree with TRBD1. J gave up 1 base and V 7 bases, and 14 bases lay outside the gene matches. CDR1 and CDR2 (germline): SNHLY, FYNNEI. This CDR3 is built from 17 residues. The CDR3 bases are TGTGCCAGCACAACCGGACAGGGTTGGCAGTCGAACACTGAAGCTTTCTTT. Translation gives CASTTGQGWQSNTEAFF. The complete variable domain, with remaining parts taken from reference TRBV2 and TRBJ1-1, reads EPEVTQTPSHQVTQMGQEVILRCVPISNHLYFYWYRQILGQKVEFLVSFYNNEISEKSEIFDDQFSVERPDGSNFTLKIRSTKLEDSAMYFCASTTGQGWQSNTEAFFGQGTRLTVV.

The chain uses TRBV10-3 and TRBJ2-1, with D perhaps matching TRBD1 (5 bases). Germline V gene data show CDR1 as ENHRY and CDR2 as SYGVKD. This CDR3 is built from 16 residues. The ends were cut back, 2 bases at V and 2 bases at J, with 13 bases in the middle. The CDR3 sequence: CAISEAMAGPYNEQFF. CDR3 coding DNA: TGTGCCATCAGTGAGGCGATGGCAGGGCCCTACAATGAGCAGTTCTTC.

V is TRBV4-1 and J is TRBJ2-1, with TRBD2 matching over 12 bases. Germline CDR1 reads MGHRA; CDR2 reads YSYEKL. Trimming cost V 5 bases and J 7 bases; bases outside gene matches: 9. The CDR3 contains 16 residues. The chain's CDR3 is CASSNPSGGARNEQFF. CDR3 nucleotides: TGCGCCAGCAGCAACCCTAGCGGGGGGGCCAGGAATGAGCAGTTCTTC.

This clonotype was found a few times. The genes are TRBV2 and TRBJ2-3; 8 bases match TRBD1. The CDR3 totals 17 residues. Trimming removed 6 bases from V and 4 bases from J; junction bases left unmatched: 15. CDR1 is SNHLY, CDR2 FYNNEI, per germline. In DNA, the CDR3 is TGTGCCAGCAGGAGGGACAGGCCGTCTGGAGCCCCAGATACGCAGTATTTT. Translating gives CASRRDRPSGAPDTQYF.

The sample holds a few counts of this clonotype. The CDR3, as DNA: TGCAGTGCTAGAGATCAGATGGGGGCAGAAATTTACGAGCAGTACGTC. This translates into CSARDQMGAEIYEQYV. V gene TRBV20-1 combines with J gene TRBJ2-7, with a possible D match to TRBD1 (6 bases). Germline CDR1 DFQATT, CDR2 SNEGSKA (reference sequence). The CDR3 totals 16 residues. V lost 0 bases, J lost 4 bases, and 19 bases lay in between.

This clonotype was picked up many times. The V and J genes are TRBV6-5 and TRBJ2-3; 12 bases are a match to TRBD2. After removal of 7 bases from V and 5 bases from J, the junction contained 13 bases not matched to a gene. Germline-derived CDR1 and CDR2 are MNHEY and SVGAGI. This CDR3 region has 17 residues. CDR3 sequence: CASTWPASGGARDTQYF. The CDR3 nucleotides are TGTGCCAGCACCTGGCCGGCTAGCGGGGGGGCTAGAGATACGCAGTATTTT.

This clonotype was picked up a small number of times. The V call is TRBV28, the J call TRBJ2-7, with TRBD1 matching 7 bases. V lost 11 bases, J lost 4 bases, and 11 bases stayed unmatched. The CDR3 sequence is 13 residues long. Per the germline V gene, CDR1 is MDHEN and CDR2 is SYDVKM. The CDR3 spells CAASGRGLYEQYV. The DNA of the CDR3 is TGTGCCGCGAGCGGCAGGGGGTTATACGAGCAGTACGTC.

The chain carries TRBV6-2 or TRBV6-3 and TRBJ2-1; TRBD2 matches 14 bases. Germline V gives CDR1 MNHEY, CDR2 SVGEGT. CDR3 length: 14 residues. CDR3 in DNA: TGTGCTACATCCGGGACTAGCGGGGGAGGTGAGCAGTTCTTC. Residues: CATSGTSGGGEQFF.

This clonotype was counted ten times or more. This rearrangement joins TRBV6-5 to TRBJ1-1, with D unresolved. Per germline, CDR1 MNHEY and CDR2 SVGAGI. Trimming removed 0 bases at V and 4 bases at J, with 9 bases between. CDR3 length equals 14 residues. CDR3 bases: TGTGCCAGCAGTTACTCGGGAGCCAGCACTGAAGCTTTCTTT. Its protein product is CASSYSGASTEAFF.

This rearrangement joins TRBV29-1 to TRBJ1-1, with D hard to call. Trimming took off 4 bases at V and 4 bases at J, with 13 bases between the two ends. The length of the CDR3 is 13 residues. Germline CDR1 is SQVTM and CDR2 is ANQGSEA. CDR3 coding DNA: TGCAGCGTTGGACCCCTCAAGGGCACTGAAGCTTTCTTT. Protein sequence: CSVGPLKGTEAFF.

V and J are TRBV28 and TRBJ2-7; possibly TRBD1 for D (5 bases). The CDR3 runs 13 residues. Germline lookup yields CDR1 MDHEN and CDR2 SYDVKM. Between the trimmed V and J ends, which lost 7 bases and 3 bases, there was a span of 13 bases. CDR3 in amino acids: CASNQAGLYEQYV. Here the CDR3 DNA reads TGTGCCAGCAATCAAGCAGGGCTCTACGAGCAGTACGTC.

The chain has TRBV24-1 and TRBJ2-7; D uncertain. Trimming left V 0 bases short and J 3 bases short, with 8 bases between. CDR3 length equals 14 residues. The V gene's germline CDR1 is KGHDR and CDR2 SFDVKD. The CDR3 protein is CATSDLRHCYEQYV. The CDR3 bases are TGTGCCACCAGTGATTTGCGTCACTGCTACGAGCAGTACGTC.

The sample holds a few counts of this clonotype. The chain joins TRBV28 to TRBJ2-1; 8 bases are a match to TRBD2. This CDR3 spans 16 amino acids. CDR1 and CDR2 (germline): MDHEN, SYDVKM. After removal of 6 bases from V and 2 bases from J, the junction contained 9 bases not matched to a gene. DNA for the CDR3: TGTGCCAGCAGGCAATTATCGGGGGGGGCCTACAATGAGCAGTTCTTC. This codes for CASRQLSGGAYNEQFF.

This rearrangement joins TRBV6-6 to TRBJ2-1; D is unclear. The V end lost 8 bases, the J end lost 1 base, and 12 bases lay between the germline ends. CDR1 is MNHNY, CDR2 SVGAGI, per germline (reference sequence). The CDR3 spans 14 residues. CDR3 sequence: CASDSGQSYNEQFF. The CDR3 DNA follows: TGTGCCAGCGATTCAGGTCAATCCTACAATGAGCAGTTCTTC.

The chain combines TRBV5-5 with TRBJ2-7, with D tentatively TRBD1 (7 bases). CDR1 SGHKS and CDR2 YYEKEE come from the germline V gene (reference sequence). Trimming removed 3 bases from V and 4 bases from J, with 14 bases in between. The length of the CDR3 is 14 residues. DNA of the CDR3: TGTGCCAGCAGCTGGAGGGACAGTGGATACGAGCAGTACTTC. Its translation: CASSWRDSGYEQYF.